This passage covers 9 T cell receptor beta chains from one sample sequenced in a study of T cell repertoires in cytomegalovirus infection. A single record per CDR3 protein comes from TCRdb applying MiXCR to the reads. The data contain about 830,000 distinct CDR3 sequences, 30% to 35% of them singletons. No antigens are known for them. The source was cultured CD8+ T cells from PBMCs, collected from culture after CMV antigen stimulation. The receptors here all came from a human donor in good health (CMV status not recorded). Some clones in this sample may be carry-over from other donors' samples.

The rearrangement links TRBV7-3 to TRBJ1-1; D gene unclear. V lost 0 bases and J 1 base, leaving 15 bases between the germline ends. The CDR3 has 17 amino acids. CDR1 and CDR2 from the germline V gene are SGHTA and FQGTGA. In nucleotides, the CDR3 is TGTGCCAGCAGCTTAACCCCCCCCGGAAATACGAACACTGAAGCTTTCTTT. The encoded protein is CASSLTPPGNTNTEAFF.

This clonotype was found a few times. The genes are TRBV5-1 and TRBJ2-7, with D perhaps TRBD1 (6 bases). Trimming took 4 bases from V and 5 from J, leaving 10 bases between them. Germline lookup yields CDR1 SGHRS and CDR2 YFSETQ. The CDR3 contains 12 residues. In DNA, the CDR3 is TGCGCCAGCAGCGACGACAGGAACGAGCAGTACGTC. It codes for CASSDDRNEQYV.

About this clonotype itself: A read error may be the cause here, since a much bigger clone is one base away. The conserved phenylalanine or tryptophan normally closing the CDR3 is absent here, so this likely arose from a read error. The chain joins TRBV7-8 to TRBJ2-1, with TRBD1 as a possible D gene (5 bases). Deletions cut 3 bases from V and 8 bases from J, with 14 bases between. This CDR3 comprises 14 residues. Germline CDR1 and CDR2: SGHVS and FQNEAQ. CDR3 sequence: CASSLRRGRHEQFS. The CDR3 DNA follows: TGTGCCAGCAGCTTGAGAAGGGGTAGGCATGAGCAGTTCTCC.

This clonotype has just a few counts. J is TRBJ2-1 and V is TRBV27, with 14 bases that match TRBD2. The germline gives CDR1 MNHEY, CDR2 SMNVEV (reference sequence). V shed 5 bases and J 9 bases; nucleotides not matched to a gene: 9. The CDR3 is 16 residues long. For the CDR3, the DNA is TGTGCCAGCAGTGATGGACTAGCGGGGGGTAACAGTGAGCAGTTCTTC. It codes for CASSDGLAGGNSEQFF.

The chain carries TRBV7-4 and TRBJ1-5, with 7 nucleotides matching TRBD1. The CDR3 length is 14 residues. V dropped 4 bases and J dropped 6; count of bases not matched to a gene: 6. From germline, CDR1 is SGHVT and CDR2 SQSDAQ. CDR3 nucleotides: TGTGCCAGCAGCTCATGGACAGGACGTCAGCCCCAGCATTTT. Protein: CASSSWTGRQPQHF. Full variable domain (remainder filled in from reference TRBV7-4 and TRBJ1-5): GAGVSQSPRYKVAKRGRDVALRCDSISGHVTLYWYRQTLGQGSEVLTYSQSDAQRDKSGRPSGRFSAERPERSVSTLKIQRTEQGDSAVYLCASSSWTGRQPQHFGDGTRLSIL.

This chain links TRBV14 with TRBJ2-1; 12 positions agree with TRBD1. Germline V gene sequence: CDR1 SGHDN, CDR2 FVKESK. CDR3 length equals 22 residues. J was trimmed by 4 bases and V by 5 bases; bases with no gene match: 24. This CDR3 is CASSFLGTGGRGTNHNYNEQFF. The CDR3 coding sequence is TGTGCCAGCAGCTTCCTCGGGACAGGGGGCCGGGGCACAAACCACAATTACAATGAGCAGTTCTTC.

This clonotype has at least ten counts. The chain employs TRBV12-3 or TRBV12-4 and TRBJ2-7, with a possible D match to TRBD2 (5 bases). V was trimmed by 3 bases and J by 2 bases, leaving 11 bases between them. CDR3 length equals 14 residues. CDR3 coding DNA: TGTGCCAGCAGTTTCGGTACGGGGACCTACGAGCAGTACGTC. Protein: CASSFGTGTYEQYV.

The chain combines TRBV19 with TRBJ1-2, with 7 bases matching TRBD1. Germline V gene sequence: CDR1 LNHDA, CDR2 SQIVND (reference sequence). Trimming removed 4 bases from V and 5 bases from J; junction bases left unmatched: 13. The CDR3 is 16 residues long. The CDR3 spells CASSTRDRLSRYGYTF. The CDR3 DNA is TGTGCCAGTAGTACTCGGGACAGACTATCCCGTTATGGCTACACCTTC.

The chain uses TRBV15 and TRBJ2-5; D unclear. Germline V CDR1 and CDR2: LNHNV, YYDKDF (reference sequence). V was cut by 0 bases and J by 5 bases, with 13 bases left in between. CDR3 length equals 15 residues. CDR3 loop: CATSRDLNHGETQYF. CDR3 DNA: TGTGCCACCAGCAGAGACCTGAATCATGGGGAGACCCAGTACTTC.